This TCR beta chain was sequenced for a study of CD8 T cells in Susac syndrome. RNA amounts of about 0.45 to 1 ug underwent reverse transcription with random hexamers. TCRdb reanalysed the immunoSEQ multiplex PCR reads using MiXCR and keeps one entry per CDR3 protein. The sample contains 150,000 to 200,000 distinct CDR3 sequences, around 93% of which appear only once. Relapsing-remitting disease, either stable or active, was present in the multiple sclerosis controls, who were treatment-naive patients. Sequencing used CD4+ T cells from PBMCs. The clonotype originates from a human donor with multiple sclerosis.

The CDR3 nucleotides are TGTGCCAGCTCACCTACCATCGACAGGGATTGGTTCTTC. It is translated as CASSPTIDRDWFF. The chain employs TRBV18 and TRBJ2-1, with TRBD1 matching over 7 bases. Germline CDR1 KGHSH, CDR2 LQKENI. The junction had 11 bases not matched to a gene; V was cut back by 3 bases and J by 15 bases. The CDR3 is 13 amino acids. Filled out from reference TRBV18 and TRBJ2-1, the complete variable domain reads NAGVMQNPRHLVRRRGQEARLRCSPMKGHSHVYWYRQLPEEGLKFMVYLQKENIIDESGMPKERFSAEFPKEGPSILRIQQVVRGDSAAYFCASSPTIDRDWFFGPGTRLTVL.